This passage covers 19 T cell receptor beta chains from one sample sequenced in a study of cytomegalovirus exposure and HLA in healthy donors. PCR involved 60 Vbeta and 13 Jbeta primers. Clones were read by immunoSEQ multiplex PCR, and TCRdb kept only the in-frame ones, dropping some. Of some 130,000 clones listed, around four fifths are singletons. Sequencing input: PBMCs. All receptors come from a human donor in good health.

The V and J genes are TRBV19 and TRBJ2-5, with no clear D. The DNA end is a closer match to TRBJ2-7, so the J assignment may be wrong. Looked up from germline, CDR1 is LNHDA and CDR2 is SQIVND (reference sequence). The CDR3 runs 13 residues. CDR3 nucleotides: TGTGCCAGTAGTATAGATGACTCCTACGAGCAGTACTTC. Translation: CASSIDDSYEQYF.

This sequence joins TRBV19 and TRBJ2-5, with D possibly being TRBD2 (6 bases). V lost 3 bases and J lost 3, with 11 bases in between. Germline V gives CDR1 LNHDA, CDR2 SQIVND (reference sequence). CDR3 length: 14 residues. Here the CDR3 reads CASSIGGRKETQYF. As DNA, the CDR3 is TGTGCCAGTAGTATTGGGGGGAGGAAAGAGACCCAGTACTTC. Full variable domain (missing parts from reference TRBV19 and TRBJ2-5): DGGITQSPKYLFRKEGQNVTLSCEQNLNHDAMYWYRQDPGQGLRLIYYSQIVNDFQKGDIAEGYSVSREKKESFPLTVTSAQKNPTAFYLCASSIGGRKETQYFGPGTRLLVL.

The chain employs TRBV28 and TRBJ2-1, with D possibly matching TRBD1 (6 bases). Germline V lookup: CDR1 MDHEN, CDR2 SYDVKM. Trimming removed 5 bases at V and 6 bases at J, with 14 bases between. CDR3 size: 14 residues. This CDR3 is CASSGLTGTNEQFF. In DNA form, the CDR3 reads TGTGCCAGCAGTGGTTTAACAGGGACCAATGAGCAGTTCTTC.

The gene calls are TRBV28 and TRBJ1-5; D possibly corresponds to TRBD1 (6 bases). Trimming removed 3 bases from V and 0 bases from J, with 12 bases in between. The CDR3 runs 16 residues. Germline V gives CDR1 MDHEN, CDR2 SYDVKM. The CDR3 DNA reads TGTGCCAGCAGTTTCAGGGGACCCTATAGCAATCAGCCCCAGCATTTT. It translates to CASSFRGPYSNQPQHF.

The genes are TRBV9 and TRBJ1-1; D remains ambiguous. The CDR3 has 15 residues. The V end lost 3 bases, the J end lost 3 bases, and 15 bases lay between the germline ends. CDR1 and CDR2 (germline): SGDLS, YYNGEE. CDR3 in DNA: TGTGCCAGCAGCGCCCCCGGGTTCCTGGACACTGAAGCTTTCTTT. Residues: CASSAPGFLDTEAFF. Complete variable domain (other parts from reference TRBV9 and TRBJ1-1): DSGVTQTPKHLITATGQRVTLRCSPRSGDLSVYWYQQSLDQGLQFLIQYYNGEERAKGNILERFSAQQFPDLHSELNLSSLELGDSALYFCASSAPGFLDTEAFFGQGTRLTVV.

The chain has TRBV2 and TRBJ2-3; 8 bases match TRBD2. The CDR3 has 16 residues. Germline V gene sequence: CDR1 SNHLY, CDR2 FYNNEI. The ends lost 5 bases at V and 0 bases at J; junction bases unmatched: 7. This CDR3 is CASSRALAGSTDTQYF. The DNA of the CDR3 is TGTGCCAGCAGTCGAGCTTTAGCGGGGAGCACAGATACGCAGTATTTT.

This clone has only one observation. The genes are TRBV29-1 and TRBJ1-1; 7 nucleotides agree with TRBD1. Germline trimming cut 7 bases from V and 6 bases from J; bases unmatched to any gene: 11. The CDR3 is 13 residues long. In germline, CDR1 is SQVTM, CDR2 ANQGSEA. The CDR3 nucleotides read TGCAGCGCCCCGGGAGGGGGCAAGGCTGAAGCTTTCTTT. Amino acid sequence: CSAPGGGKAEAFF.

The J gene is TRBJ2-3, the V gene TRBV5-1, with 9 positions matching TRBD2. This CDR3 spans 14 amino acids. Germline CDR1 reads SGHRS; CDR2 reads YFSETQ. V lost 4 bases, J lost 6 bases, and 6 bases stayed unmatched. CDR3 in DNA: TGCGCCAGCAGCCGCGTGGCGGGGGGGGATACGCAGTATTTT. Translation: CASSRVAGGDTQYF. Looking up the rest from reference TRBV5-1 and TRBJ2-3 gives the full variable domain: KAGVTQTPRYLIKTRGQQVTLSCSPISGHRSVSWYQQTPGQGLQFLFEYFSETQRNKGNFPGRFSGRQFSNSRSEMNVSTLELGDSALYLCASSRVAGGDTQYFGPGTRLTVL.

CDR3 sequence: CASSSRDRVVHGELFF. The CDR3 bases are TGTGCCAGCAGTTCCCGGGACAGGGTTGTTCACGGGGAGCTGTTTTTT. The chain couples TRBV6-6 to TRBJ2-2; 9 nucleotides line up with TRBD1. In germline, CDR1 is MNHNY, CDR2 SVGAGI (reference sequence). The CDR3 is made up of 16 amino acids. With 4 bases clipped from V and 7 bases from J, the junction kept 10 bases outside the gene matches.

The CDR3 sequence: CASSEASGGAYEQYF. The CDR3 bases are TGTGCCAGCAGTGAAGCTAGCGGGGGGGCCTACGAGCAGTACTTC. The chain carries TRBV6-1 and TRBJ2-7, with 11 bases matching TRBD2. V gave up 0 bases and J gave up 2 bases; unmatched junction bases: 0. Germline CDR1 and CDR2: MNHNS and SASEGT. CDR3 length: 15 residues.

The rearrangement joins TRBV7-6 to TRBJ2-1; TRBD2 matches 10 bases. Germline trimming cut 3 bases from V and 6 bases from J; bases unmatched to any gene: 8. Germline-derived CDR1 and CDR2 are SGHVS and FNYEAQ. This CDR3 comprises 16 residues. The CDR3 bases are TGTGCCAGCAGCTTGGAAACTAGCGGGGTAGTCAATGAGCAGTTCTTC. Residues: CASSLETSGVVNEQFF.

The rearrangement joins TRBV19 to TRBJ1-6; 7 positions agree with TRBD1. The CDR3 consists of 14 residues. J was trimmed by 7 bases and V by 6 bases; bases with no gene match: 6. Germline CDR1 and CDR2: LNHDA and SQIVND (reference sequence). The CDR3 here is CASREGQQNSPLHF. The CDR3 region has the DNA TGTGCCAGTAGAGAGGGACAGCAGAATTCACCCCTCCACTTT.

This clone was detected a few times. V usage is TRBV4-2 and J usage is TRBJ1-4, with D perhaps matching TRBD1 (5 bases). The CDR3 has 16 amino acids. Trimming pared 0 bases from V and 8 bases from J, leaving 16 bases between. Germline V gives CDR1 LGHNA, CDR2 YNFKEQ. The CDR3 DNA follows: TGTGCCAGCAGCCAAGAGTCTGCACAGGCCCGGGAAAAACTGTTTTTT. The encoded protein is CASSQESAQAREKLFF.

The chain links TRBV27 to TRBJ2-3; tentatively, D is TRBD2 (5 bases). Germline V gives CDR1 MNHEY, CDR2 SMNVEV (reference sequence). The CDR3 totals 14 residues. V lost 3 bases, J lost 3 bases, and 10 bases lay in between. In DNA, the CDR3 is TGTGCCAGCAGTTTTACTAGTAGGACAGATACGCAGTATTTT. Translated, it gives CASSFTSRTDTQYF.

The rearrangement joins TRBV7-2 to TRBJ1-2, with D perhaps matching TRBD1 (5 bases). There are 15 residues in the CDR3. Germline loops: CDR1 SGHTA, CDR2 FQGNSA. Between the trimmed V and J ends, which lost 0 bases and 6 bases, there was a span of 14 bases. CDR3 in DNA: TGTGCCAGCAGCTTAGCGCGGCAGGGACTCCATGGCTACACCTTC. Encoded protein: CASSLARQGLHGYTF. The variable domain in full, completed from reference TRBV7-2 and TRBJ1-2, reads GAGVSQSPSNKVTEKGKDVELRCDPISGHTALYWYRQSLGQGLEFLIYFQGNSAPDKSGLPSDRFSAERTGGSVSTLTIQRTQQEDSAVYLCASSLARQGLHGYTFGSGTRLTVV.

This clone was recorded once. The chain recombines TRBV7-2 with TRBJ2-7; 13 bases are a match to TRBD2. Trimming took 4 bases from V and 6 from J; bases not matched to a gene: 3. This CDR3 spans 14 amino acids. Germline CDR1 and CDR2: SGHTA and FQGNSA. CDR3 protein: CASSSGLAGTEQYF. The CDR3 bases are TGTGCCAGCAGCTCGGGACTAGCGGGGACCGAGCAGTACTTC.

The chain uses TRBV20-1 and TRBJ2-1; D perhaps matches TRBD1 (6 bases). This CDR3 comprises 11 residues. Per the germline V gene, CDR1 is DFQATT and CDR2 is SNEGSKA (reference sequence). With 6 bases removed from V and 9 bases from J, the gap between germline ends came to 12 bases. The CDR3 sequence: CSATDRFEQFF. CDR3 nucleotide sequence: TGCAGTGCGACCGACAGGTTTGAGCAGTTCTTC.

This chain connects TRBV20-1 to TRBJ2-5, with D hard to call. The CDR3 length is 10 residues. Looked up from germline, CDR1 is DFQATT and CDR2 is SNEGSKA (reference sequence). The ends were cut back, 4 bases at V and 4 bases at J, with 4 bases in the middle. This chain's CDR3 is CSAMRETQYF. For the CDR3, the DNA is TGCAGTGCTATGAGAGAGACCCAGTACTTC.

CDR3 sequence reads: CASSLDSGGNQPQHF. CDR3 bases: TGTGCCAGCAGCTTAGATAGCGGAGGCAATCAGCCCCAGCATTTT. This rearrangement joins TRBV11-2 to TRBJ1-5; D gene unclear. The V and J ends lost 0 bases and 2 bases respectively, with 8 bases between them. The CDR3 runs 15 residues. Germline V gene data show CDR1 as SGHAT and CDR2 as FQNNGV.